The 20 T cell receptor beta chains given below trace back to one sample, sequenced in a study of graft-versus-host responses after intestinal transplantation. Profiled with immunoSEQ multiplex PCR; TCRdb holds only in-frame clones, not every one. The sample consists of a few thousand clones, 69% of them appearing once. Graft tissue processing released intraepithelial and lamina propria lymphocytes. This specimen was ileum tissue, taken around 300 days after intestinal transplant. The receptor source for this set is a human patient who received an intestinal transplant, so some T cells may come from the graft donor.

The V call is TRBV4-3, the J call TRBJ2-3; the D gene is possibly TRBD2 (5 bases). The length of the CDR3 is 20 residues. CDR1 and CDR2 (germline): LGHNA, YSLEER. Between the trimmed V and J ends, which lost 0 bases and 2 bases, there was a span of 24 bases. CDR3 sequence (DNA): TGCGCCAGCAGCCAAGAAATCAGCCCCTACGGGGTCCCCCACACAGATACGCAGTATTTT. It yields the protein CASSQEISPYGVPHTDTQYF.

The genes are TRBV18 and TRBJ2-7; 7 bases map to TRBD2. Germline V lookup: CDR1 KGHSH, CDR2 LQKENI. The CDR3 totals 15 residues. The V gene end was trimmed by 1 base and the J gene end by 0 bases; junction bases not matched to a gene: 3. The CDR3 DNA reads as TGTGCCAGCTCACCACGGGGGGGTGGCTCCTACGAGCAGTACTTC. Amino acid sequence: CASSPRGGGSYEQYF.

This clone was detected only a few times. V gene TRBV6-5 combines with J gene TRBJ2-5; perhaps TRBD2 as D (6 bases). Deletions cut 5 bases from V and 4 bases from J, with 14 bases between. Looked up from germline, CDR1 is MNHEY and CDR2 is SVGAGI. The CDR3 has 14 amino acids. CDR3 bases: TGTGCCAGCAGTCTAGCGACTGGGCGAGAGACCCAGTACTTC. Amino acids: CASSLATGRETQYF.

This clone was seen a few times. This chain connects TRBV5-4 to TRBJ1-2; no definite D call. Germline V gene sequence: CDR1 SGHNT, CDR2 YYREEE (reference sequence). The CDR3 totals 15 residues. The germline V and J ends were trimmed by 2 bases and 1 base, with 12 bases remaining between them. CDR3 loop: CASSFLADLNYGYTF. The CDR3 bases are TGTGCCAGCAGCTTCCTGGCAGACCTTAACTATGGCTACACCTTC.

The CDR3 loop is CASRGSGSLRDEQFF. The DNA of the CDR3 is TGTGCCAGCAGGGGTAGCGGGAGTTTAAGGGATGAGCAGTTCTTC. The chain carries TRBV6-1 and TRBJ2-1; 9 nucleotides line up with TRBD2. Germline trimming cut 6 bases from V and 8 bases from J; bases unmatched to any gene: 11. The CDR3 extends over 15 amino acids. Germline CDR1 reads MNHNS; CDR2 reads SASEGT.

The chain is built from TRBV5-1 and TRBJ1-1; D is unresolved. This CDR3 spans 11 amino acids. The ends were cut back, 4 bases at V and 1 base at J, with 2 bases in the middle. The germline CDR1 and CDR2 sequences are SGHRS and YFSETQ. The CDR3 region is CASSRNTEAFF. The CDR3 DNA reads TGCGCCAGCAGCAGGAACACTGAAGCTTTCTTT.

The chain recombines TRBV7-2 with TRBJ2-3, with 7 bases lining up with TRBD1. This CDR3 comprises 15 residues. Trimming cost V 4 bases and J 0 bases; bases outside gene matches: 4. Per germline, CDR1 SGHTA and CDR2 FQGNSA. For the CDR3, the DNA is TGTGCCAGCAGCTCCCGACAGGGTAGCACAGATACGCAGTATTTT. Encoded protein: CASSSRQGSTDTQYF. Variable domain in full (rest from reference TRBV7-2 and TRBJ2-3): GAGVSQSPSNKVTEKGKDVELRCDPISGHTALYWYRQSLGQGLEFLIYFQGNSAPDKSGLPSDRFSAERTGGSVSTLTIQRTQQEDSAVYLCASSSRQGSTDTQYFGPGTRLTVL.

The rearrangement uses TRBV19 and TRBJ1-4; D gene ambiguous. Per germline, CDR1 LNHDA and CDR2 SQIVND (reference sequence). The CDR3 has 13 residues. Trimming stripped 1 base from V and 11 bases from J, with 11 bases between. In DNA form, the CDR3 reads TGTGCCAGTAGTATAGGCGGGTTTGGGAAACTGTTTTTT. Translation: CASSIGGFGKLFF. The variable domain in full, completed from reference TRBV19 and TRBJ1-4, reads DGGITQSPKYLFRKEGQNVTLSCEQNLNHDAMYWYRQDPGQGLRLIYYSQIVNDFQKGDIAEGYSVSREKKESFPLTVTSAQKNPTAFYLCASSIGGFGKLFFGSGTQLSVL.

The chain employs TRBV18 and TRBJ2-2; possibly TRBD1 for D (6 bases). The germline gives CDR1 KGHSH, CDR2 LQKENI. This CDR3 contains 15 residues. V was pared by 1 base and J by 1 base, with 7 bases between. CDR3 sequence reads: CASSPLGQNTGELFF. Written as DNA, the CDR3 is TGTGCCAGCTCACCACTGGGACAGAACACCGGGGAGCTGTTTTTT.

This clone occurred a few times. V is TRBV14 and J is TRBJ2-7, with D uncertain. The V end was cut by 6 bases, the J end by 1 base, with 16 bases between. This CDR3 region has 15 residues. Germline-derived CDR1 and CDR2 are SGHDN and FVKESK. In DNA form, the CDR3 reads TGTGCCAGCAGTCACCGGAGCTTAGTTTCCTACGAGCAGTACTTC. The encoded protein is CASSHRSLVSYEQYF.

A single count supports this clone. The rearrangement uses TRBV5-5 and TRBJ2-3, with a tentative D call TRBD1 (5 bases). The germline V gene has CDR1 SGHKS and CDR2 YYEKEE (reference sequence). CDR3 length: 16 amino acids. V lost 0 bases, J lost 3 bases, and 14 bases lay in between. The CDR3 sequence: CASSLGRGSSTDTQYF. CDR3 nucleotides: TGTGCCAGCAGCTTGGGAAGGGGCTCCTCAACAGATACGCAGTATTTT.

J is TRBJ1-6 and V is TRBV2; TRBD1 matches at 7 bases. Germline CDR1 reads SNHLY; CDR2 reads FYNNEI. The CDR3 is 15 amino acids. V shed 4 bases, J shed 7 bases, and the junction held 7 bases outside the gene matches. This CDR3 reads CASSGDRVSNSPLHF. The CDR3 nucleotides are TGTGCCAGCAGTGGAGACAGGGTGTCCAATTCACCCCTCCACTTT.

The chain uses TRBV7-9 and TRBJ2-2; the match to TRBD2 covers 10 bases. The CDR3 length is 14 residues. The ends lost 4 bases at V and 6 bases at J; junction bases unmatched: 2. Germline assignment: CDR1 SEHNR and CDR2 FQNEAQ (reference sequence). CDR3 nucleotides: TGTGCCAGCAGCTCCCTAGCGGGAGCCGGGGAGCTGTTTTTT. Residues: CASSSLAGAGELFF. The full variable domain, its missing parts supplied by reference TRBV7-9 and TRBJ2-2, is DTGVSQNPRHKITKRGQNVTFRCDPISEHNRLYWYRQTLGQGPEFLTYFQNEAQLEKSRLLSDRFSAERPKGSFSTLEIQRTEQGDSAMYLCASSSLAGAGELFFGEGSRLTVL.

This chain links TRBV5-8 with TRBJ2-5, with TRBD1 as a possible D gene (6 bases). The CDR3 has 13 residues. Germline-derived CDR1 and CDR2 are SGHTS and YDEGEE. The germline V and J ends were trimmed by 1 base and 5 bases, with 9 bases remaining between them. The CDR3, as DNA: TGTGCCAGCAGCTTGAACAGGGACGAGACCCAGTACTTC. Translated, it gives CASSLNRDETQYF. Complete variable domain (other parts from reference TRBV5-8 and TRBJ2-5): EAGVTQSPTHLIKTRGQQATLRCSPISGHTSVYWYQQALGLGLQFLLWYDEGEERNRGNFPPRFSGRQFPNYSSELNVNALELEDSALYLCASSLNRDETQYFGPGTRLLVL.

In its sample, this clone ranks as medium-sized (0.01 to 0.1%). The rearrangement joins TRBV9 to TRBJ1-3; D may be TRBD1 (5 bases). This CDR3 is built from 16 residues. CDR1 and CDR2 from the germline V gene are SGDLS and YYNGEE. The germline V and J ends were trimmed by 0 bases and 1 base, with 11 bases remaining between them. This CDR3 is CASSVATGSSGNTIYF. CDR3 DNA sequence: TGTGCCAGCAGCGTAGCAACAGGTTCATCTGGAAACACCATATATTTT.

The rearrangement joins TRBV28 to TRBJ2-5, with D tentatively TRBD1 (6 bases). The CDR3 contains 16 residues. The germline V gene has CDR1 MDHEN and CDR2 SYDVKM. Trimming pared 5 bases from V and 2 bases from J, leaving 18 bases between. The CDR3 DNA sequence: TGTGCCAGCAGTCCACGGACAGCCTTCGGGCAAGAGACCCAGTACTTC. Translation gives CASSPRTAFGQETQYF. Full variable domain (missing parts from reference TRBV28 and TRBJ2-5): DVKVTQSSRYLVKRTGEKVFLECVQDMDHENMFWYRQDPGLGLRLIYFSYDVKMKEKGDIPEGYSVSREKKERFSLILESASTNQTSMYLCASSPRTAFGQETQYFGPGTRLLVL.

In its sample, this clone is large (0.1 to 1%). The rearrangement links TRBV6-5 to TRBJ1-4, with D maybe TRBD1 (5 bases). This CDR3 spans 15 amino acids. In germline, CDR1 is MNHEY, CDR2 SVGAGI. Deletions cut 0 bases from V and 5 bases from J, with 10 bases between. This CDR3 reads CASSYSAGQNEKLFF. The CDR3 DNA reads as TGTGCCAGCAGTTACTCGGCAGGGCAAAATGAAAAACTGTTTTTT.

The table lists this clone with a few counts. CDR3 sequence reads: CASSFRDYYNEQFF. In nucleotides, the CDR3 is TGTGCCAGCAGTTTCAGGGACTACTACAATGAGCAGTTCTTC. J is TRBJ2-1 and V is TRBV28; 7 nucleotides agree with TRBD2. CDR1 is MDHEN and CDR2 is SYDVKM in the germline V gene. This CDR3 contains 14 residues. V shed 3 bases, J shed 3 bases, and the junction held 2 bases outside the gene matches.

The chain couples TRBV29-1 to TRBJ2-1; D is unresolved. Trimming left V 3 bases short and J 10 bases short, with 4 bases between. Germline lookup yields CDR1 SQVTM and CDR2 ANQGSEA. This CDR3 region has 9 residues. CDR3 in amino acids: CSVDIEQFF. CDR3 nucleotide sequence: TGCAGCGTTGACATCGAGCAGTTCTTC.

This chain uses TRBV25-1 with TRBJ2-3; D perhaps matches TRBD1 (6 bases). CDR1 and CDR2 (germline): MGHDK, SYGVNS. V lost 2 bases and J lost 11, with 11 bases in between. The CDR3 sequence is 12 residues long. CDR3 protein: CASSENRVGQYF. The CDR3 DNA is TGTGCCAGCAGTGAAAACAGGGTGGGGCAGTATTTT.